Listed below are T cell receptor beta chains from one sample, sequenced in a study of blood T cell repertoires in COVID-19. Assay used: immunoSEQ multiplex PCR; TCRdb lists only in-frame clones, some missing. The table has approximately 92,000 clones, roughly 87% seen once. Material for sequencing was peripheral blood. The receptors shown here come from a woman aged 60-75 years with COVID-19, enrolled during active disease. Both conserved end residues are part of each CDR3.

V	J	CDR3
TRBV18	TRBJ2-3	CASSRTGDTDTQYF
TRBV2	TRBJ1-2	CASKGDLNYGYTF
TRBV19	TRBJ1-5	CASSIPGGQPQHF
TRBV19	TRBJ2-1	CASSKGQINNEQFF
TRBV18	TRBJ2-7	CASSPLRQGEQYF
TRBV12-3/TRBV12-4	TRBJ1-1	CASRGHANTEAFF
TRBV11-2	TRBJ1-6	CASSTTGQVLFNSPLHF
TRBV11-2	TRBJ2-3	CASGSGTDTQYF
TRBV6-6	TRBJ2-5	CASSGSPIGTQYF
TRBV6-2/TRBV6-3	TRBJ1-1	CASSQGQSWVMNTEAFF
TRBV7-9	TRBJ2-7	CASSLNEGYEQYF
TRBV6-2/TRBV6-3	TRBJ2-3	CASSSRQLELRYF
TRBV28	TRBJ2-5	CASSSLGLAGETQYF
TRBV18	TRBJ1-5	CASSPQAGAEPQHF
TRBV25-1	TRBJ2-5	CASSDLIGAVQETQYF
TRBV30	TRBJ2-7	CAWSNNYEQYF
TRBV10-3	TRBJ1-2	CAISVQGAFRIGYTF
TRBV6-2/TRBV6-3	TRBJ2-5	CASSYGGGREETQYF
TRBV18	TRBJ1-2	CASSPQSTELYGYTF
TRBV10-3	TRBJ1-2	CAISQQGGRLNGYTF
TRBV6-6	TRBJ2-7	CASSYLTGPYEQYF
TRBV27	TRBJ1-3	CASRSHSSGNTIYF
TRBV11-2	TRBJ2-1	CASSSISGPYNEQFF
TRBV30	TRBJ2-6	CAWSVQGESGANVLTF
TRBV27	TRBJ1-5	CASLQTDREESNQPQHF
TRBV6-6	TRBJ2-4	CASSYEAVQYF
TRBV19	TRBJ2-7	CASSKPGGPYEQYF
TRBV7-2	TRBJ2-2	CASSLGKRAANTGELFF
TRBV7-9	TRBJ2-7	CASSLVNSNYEQYF
TRBV2	TRBJ2-3	CASITDTGTDTQYF
TRBV7-2	TRBJ2-5	CASSFQGSRGTQYF
TRBV3-1/TRBV3-2	TRBJ2-5	CASSPGVRLETQYF
TRBV6-1	TRBJ1-2	CASSFPDRNYGYTF
TRBV5-4	TRBJ2-2	CASSLGQGAPGELFF
TRBV7-2	TRBJ1-3	CASSLWDTSGNTIYF
TRBV18	TRBJ1-2	CASSPPSKTGYGYTF
TRBV9	TRBJ1-1	CASSVGPNTEAFF
TRBV19	TRBJ1-5	CATGSQPQHF
TRBV15	TRBJ1-6	CATRQGWNSPLHF
TRBV10-3	TRBJ2-3	CAISELGQGTDTQYF
TRBV28	TRBJ1-4	CASYPGQDNEKLFF
TRBV5-1	TRBJ1-1	CASSPRGGSTEAFF
TRBV27	TRBJ2-1	CASSTGLDYNEQFF
TRBV7-2	TRBJ1-5	CASSLDRQPQHF
TRBV5-1	TRBJ2-1	CASSLGVSSYNEQFF
TRBV5-5	TRBJ2-1	CASSFTGSSYNEQFF
TRBV3-1/TRBV3-2	TRBJ1-4	CASSSQATNEKLFF
TRBV7-3	TRBJ2-2	CASSLTGPGELFF
TRBV19	TRBJ2-2	CASSIGLAGDNTGELFF
TRBV27	TRBJ2-2	CASSLYSGLITGELFF
TRBV4-1	TRBJ1-1	CASSRGQGRTEAFF
TRBV19	TRBJ1-5	CASSATGTGQPQHF
TRBV6-1	TRBJ1-6	CASSEAGQGGSPLHF
TRBV25-1	TRBJ1-4	CASSELGQGDEKLFF
TRBV19	TRBJ1-1	CASSRGTEAFF
TRBV2	TRBJ1-3	CASRPTGASGNTIYF
TRBV5-5	TRBJ2-5	CASAIGGGPETQYF
TRBV7-3	TRBJ1-1	CASSADPPWGGDTEAFF
TRBV28	TRBJ2-1	CASSFPLAWGQTYNEQFF
TRBV30	TRBJ1-5	CAWSEVGRTYQPQHF